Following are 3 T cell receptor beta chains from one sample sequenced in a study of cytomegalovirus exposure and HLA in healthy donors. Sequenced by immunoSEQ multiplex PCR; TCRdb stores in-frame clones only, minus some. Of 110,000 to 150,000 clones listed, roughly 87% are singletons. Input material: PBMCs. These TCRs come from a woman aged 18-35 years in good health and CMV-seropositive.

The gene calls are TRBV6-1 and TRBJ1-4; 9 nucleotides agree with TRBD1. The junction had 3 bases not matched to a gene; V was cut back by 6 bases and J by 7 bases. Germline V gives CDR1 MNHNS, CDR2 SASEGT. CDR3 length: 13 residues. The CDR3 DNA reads TGTGCCAGCAGAGGGACAGGGTTTGAAAAACTGTTTTTT. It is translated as CASRGTGFEKLFF.

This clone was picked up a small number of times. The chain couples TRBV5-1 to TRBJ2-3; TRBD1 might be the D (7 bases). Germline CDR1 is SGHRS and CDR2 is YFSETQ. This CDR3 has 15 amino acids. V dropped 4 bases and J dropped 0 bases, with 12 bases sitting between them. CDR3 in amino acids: CASSPEGQSTDTQYF. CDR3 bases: TGCGCCAGCAGCCCGGAGGGACAGAGCACAGATACGCAGTATTTT.

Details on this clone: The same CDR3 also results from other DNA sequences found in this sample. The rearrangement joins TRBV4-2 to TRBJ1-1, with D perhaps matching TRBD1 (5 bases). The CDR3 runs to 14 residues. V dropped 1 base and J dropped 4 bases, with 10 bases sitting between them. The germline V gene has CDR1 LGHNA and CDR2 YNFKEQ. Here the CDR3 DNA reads TGTGCCAGCAGCCAAGGTCAGGGCGGCACTGAAGCTTTCTTT. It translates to CASSQGQGGTEAFF.